The rows below give T cell receptor beta chains drawn from one sample of a study of CD8 T cells in ankylosing spondylitis. TCRdb re-analysed the 5' RACE reads in MiXCR, keeping a single row per CDR3 protein. This table holds roughly 250,000 distinct CDR3 sequences, 8% to 9.5% found once. The sequencing sample was made of blood, either unsorted or a sorted T cell fraction (not recorded which). These receptors were taken from a male donor with ankylosing spondylitis or in good health (not recorded which). Each CDR3 is given with its conserved first and last residue. D genes are given only for firm matches. For some rows the clone size is stated as once, few or many, or as a class when expanded; others skip it.

TRBJ2-5,many,TRBV5-1,TRBD1,16,TGCGCCAGCAGCTTGATCCCCTTCGAGGGGGCTGAGACCCAGTACTTC,CASSLIPFEGAETQYF
TRBJ1-1,.,TRBV18,.,15,TGTGCCAGCTCACCACCAGGGACGCCGAACACTGAAGCTCTCTTT,CASSPPGTPNTEALF
TRBJ1-3,many,TRBV7-2,.,13,TGTGCCAGCAGCTTAGGACGCGGAAACACCATATATTTT,CASSLGRGNTIYF
TRBJ1-2,many,TRBV5-1,.,15,TGCGCCAGCAGCTTCGGGGGGGCCCAGGGCTATGGCTACACCTTC,CASSFGGAQGYGYTF
TRBJ2-7,.,TRBV19,TRBD2,16,TGTGCCAGTAGTACCCTAGAAGCGGGAGGGCCGTCGGAGCAGTACTTC,CASSTLEAGGPSEQYF
TRBJ2-7,many,TRBV12-3/TRBV12-4,.,13,TGTGCCAGCAGTCCCAGTAGGCGCTACGAGCAGTACTTC,CASSPSRRYEQYF
TRBJ2-7,many,TRBV7-8,TRBD1,15,TGTGCCAGCAGCTTACGGACAGGGGGCCCGTACGAGCAGTACTTC,CASSLRTGGPYEQYF
TRBJ2-3,.,TRBV7-9,.,15,TGTGCCAGCAGCCCCCCCGGGGGACCCACAGATACGCAGTATTTT,CASSPPGGPTDTQYF
TRBJ2-7,.,TRBV6-2/TRBV6-3,.,13,TGTGCCAGCACCCGGGTCATAAATTACGAGCAGTACTTC,CASTRVINYEQYF
TRBJ1-2,.,TRBV4-2,.,14,TGTGCCATGGGCCAGGGCCTCGGCAGCTATGGCTACACCTTC,CAMGQGLGSYGYTF
TRBJ2-3,many,TRBV20-1,.,15,TGCAGTGCCTTAAGAGGGGCCCTGAGCACAGATACGCAGTATTTT,CSALRGALSTDTQYF
TRBJ2-2,many,TRBV7-2,.,13,TGTGCCAGCAGCCACAGGGTCACCGGGGAGCTGTTTTTT,CASSHRVTGELFF
TRBJ2-5,many,TRBV12-3/TRBV12-4,.,16,TGTGCCAGCAGATTGGGAGCCCGGGTCTTACAAGGGACCCAGTACTTC,CASRLGARVLQGTQYF
TRBJ2-7,few,TRBV27,.,19,TGTGCCAGCAGTTTTTGGAGGGGAGGATCCCAGGTTCCTTTTTACGAGCAGTACTTC,CASSFWRGGSQVPFYEQYF
TRBJ1-4,.,TRBV29-1,.,13,TGCAGCGTTGGGGGATCAACTAATGAAAAACTGTTTTTT,CSVGGSTNEKLFF
TRBJ2-4,many,TRBV7-2,.,15,TGTGCCAGCAGCTTTTATGCCGGGGCCGGGGGTTTTCAGTACTTC,CASSFYAGAGGFQYF
TRBJ2-7,many,TRBV10-3,.,12,TGTGCCATCGGTGGGGTATCCTACGAGCAGTACTTC,CAIGGVSYEQYF
TRBJ1-6,few,TRBV20-1,.,17,TGCTGTGCTAGAGATCTCGCGGGGAGCTCCTATAATTCACCCCTCCACTTT,CCARDLAGSSYNSPLHF
TRBJ1-2,many,TRBV20-1,TRBD1,15,TGCAGTGCTAGATTACCGGGACAGGGGATCGGTGGCTACACCTTC,CSARLPGQGIGGYTF
TRBJ1-4,few,TRBV20-1,.,12,TGCAGTGCTAGGTGGGGTAATGAAAAACTGTTTTTT,CSARWGNEKLFF
TRBJ2-1,many,TRBV29-1,.,11,TGCAGCGTTAACAGAGGGGGTGAGCAGTTCTTC,CSVNRGGEQFF
TRBJ1-1,many,TRBV29-1,TRBD1,13,TGCAGCGTGGCTGACAGGGTCCACACTGAAGCTTTCTTT,CSVADRVHTEAFF
TRBJ1-5,.,TRBV12-3/TRBV12-4,TRBD1,17,TGTGCCAGTACTAATAGCTACGGGACAGGATACAATCAGCCCCAGCATTTT,CASTNSYGTGYNQPQHF
TRBJ1-6,.,TRBV19,.,15,TGTGCCAGTAGTATAGTGGCAGGGACGGCTTCACCCCTCCACTTT,CASSIVAGTASPLHF
TRBJ1-4,many,TRBV5-1,.,14,TGCGCCAGCAGCTTGTCAGGGATTGATGAAAAACTGTTTTTT,CASSLSGIDEKLFF
TRBJ2-3,.,TRBV7-2,.,14,TGTGCCAGCAGCCCCGTCGGGGTGGCAGATACGCAGTATTTT,CASSPVGVADTQYF
TRBJ1-5,many,TRBV20-1,.,16,TGCAGTGCTAGAGTGGGAGGCGGATATAGCAATCAGCCCCAGCATTTT,CSARVGGGYSNQPQHF
TRBJ2-1,many,TRBV7-2,.,11,TGTGCCAGCAGCTACCTCAATGAGCAGTTCTTC,CASSYLNEQFF
TRBJ2-1,many,TRBV7-9,.,15,TGTGCCAGCAGCTTTAGTCGAAAATCCGTTGGGGAGCAGTTCTTC,CASSFSRKSVGEQFF
TRBJ2-1,.,TRBV20-1,TRBD2,17,TGCAGTGCCCCGGGACTAGCGGGACTGAGCTCCTACAATGAGCAGTTCTTC,CSAPGLAGLSSYNEQFF
TRBJ2-7,many,TRBV20-1,.,13,TGCAGTGCACCCAGGGGGGCGTCCTACGAGCAGTACTTC,CSAPRGASYEQYF
TRBJ2-2,many,TRBV12-3/TRBV12-4,TRBD2,17,TGTGCCAGCAGTCGACTAGCGGGAGGGCCGAGGGGCGGGGAGCTGTTTTTT,CASSRLAGGPRGGELFF
TRBJ2-2,many,TRBV12-3/TRBV12-4,.,14,TGTGCCAGCACCCCAGGGACGGGGACCGGGGAGCTGTTTTTT,CASTPGTGTGELFF
TRBJ1-1,many,TRBV6-5,.,14,TGTGCCAGCAAGTTCGGGACGGGGAACACTGAAGCTTTCTTT,CASKFGTGNTEAFF
TRBJ2-3,medium-sized,TRBV20-1,TRBD2,15,TGCAGTGCTAGAGAGTCCAGCGGGAGGAAAGATACGCAGTATTTT,CSARESSGRKDTQYF